The 19 T cell receptor beta chains below all came from one sample that was sequenced in a study of molecular identifiers for immune sequencing clone quantification. Using its own MiXCR run on the PCR reads, TCRdb lists one record per CDR3 protein. This table has some 680,000 distinct CDR3 sequences, 25% appearing once. Source material: naive CD8+ T cells from blood, with Jurkat cell RNA spiked in. Indicated subset: FACS-sorted CD8+CD4-CCR7+CD45RA+ naive T cells. Receptors originate from a human donor in good health. Some libraries in this study had Jurkat cell RNA spiked in.

This clonotype turned up a few times. The V and J genes are TRBV7-3 and TRBJ2-1, with 11 bases lining up with TRBD2. The V and J ends lost 1 base and 6 bases, in that order; junction bases with no gene match: 5. This CDR3 has 16 residues. Per the germline V gene, CDR1 is SGHTA and CDR2 is FQGTGA. The chain's CDR3 is CASSLIAGGLSNEQFF. The CDR3 coding sequence is TGTGCCAGCAGCTTAATAGCGGGAGGGCTATCCAATGAGCAGTTCTTC.

This clonotype was observed many times. This chain connects TRBV27 to TRBJ1-1; 9 bases are shared with TRBD1. CDR3 length: 14 residues. Germline-derived CDR1 and CDR2 are MNHEY and SMNVEV (reference sequence). V trimming: 3 bases; J trimming: 5 bases; junction bases outside the gene matches: 4. The CDR3 DNA sequence: TGTGCCAGCAGTTTTACAGGGGGCATGACTGAAGCTTTCTTT. This sequence encodes CASSFTGGMTEAFF.

This clonotype was observed a handful of times. V and J are TRBV19 and TRBJ2-2; D is ambiguous. The germline V gene encodes CDR1 LNHDA and CDR2 SQIVND (reference sequence). The CDR3 covers 14 residues. With 3 bases removed from V and 3 bases from J, the gap between germline ends came to 8 bases. The DNA of the CDR3 is TGTGCCAGTAGTATTGGTCGATACACCGGGGAGCTGTTTTTT. As protein: CASSIGRYTGELFF.

This clonotype occurred many times. The chain carries TRBV5-5 and TRBJ2-7; D possibly corresponds to TRBD2 (5 bases). From germline, CDR1 is SGHKS and CDR2 YYEKEE (reference sequence). This CDR3 is built from 14 residues. The V end was cut by 0 bases, the J end by 2 bases, with 9 bases between. The CDR3 region is CASSLVANTYEQYF. As DNA, the CDR3 is TGTGCCAGCAGCTTGGTAGCGAACACCTACGAGCAGTACTTC.

This clonotype has a count of ten or more. CDR3 in DNA: TGCAGCGTTGTTGCGGGGGCGTTCGAAAACACCATATATTTT. Translating it yields CSVVAGAFENTIYF. The V and J genes are TRBV29-1 and TRBJ1-3, with a tentative D call TRBD1 (6 bases). The germline gives CDR1 SQVTM, CDR2 ANQGSEA. The V end was cut by 4 bases, the J end by 6 bases, with 16 bases between. The CDR3 consists of 14 residues.

The table lists this clonotype with a few counts. The chain employs TRBV20-1 and TRBJ2-7; TRBD1 matches at 7 bases. Germline trimming cut 2 bases from V and 1 base from J; bases unmatched to any gene: 8. This CDR3 region has 15 residues. Germline loops: CDR1 DFQATT, CDR2 SNEGSKA (reference sequence). The CDR3 nucleotides read TGCAGTGCTAGATTTATAACAGGGGAATCCTACGAGCAGTACTTC. It codes for CSARFITGESYEQYF.

The chain joins TRBV19 to TRBJ1-5; D is unclear. CDR3 length: 16 amino acids. The germline V gene has CDR1 LNHDA and CDR2 SQIVND (reference sequence). The V and J ends lost 3 bases and 0 bases respectively, with 12 bases between them. The CDR3 here is CASSIFPGYSNQPQHF. CDR3 coding DNA: TGTGCCAGTAGTATTTTCCCCGGTTATAGCAATCAGCCCCAGCATTTT.

At least ten counts were recorded for this clonotype. This chain uses TRBV7-8 with TRBJ2-3; D is possibly TRBD1 or TRBD2 (5 bases each). Germline CDR1 reads SGHVS; CDR2 reads FQNEAQ. Between the trimmed V and J ends, which lost 5 bases and 4 bases, there was a span of 16 bases. This CDR3 has 15 residues. The CDR3 nucleotides read TGTGCCAGCAGCCCCCGGGACCAGGTGCCAGATACGCAGTATTTT. It yields the protein CASSPRDQVPDTQYF.

Regarding this clonotype: A much more abundant neighbour one base away suggests this may be a read error. The rearrangement links TRBV9 to TRBJ1-1; D uncertain. Trimming left V 0 bases short and J 4 bases short, with 10 bases between. Looked up from germline, CDR1 is SGDLS and CDR2 is YYNGEE. CDR3 length equals 14 residues. The CDR3 region is CASSVGIGITEAFF. The CDR3 nucleotides read TGTGCCAGCAGCGTAGGTATAGGTATCACTGAAGCTTTCTTT.

This clonotype came up many times. The gene calls are TRBV9 and TRBJ2-7; D might be TRBD1 or TRBD2, each matching 5 bases. Germline loops: CDR1 SGDLS, CDR2 YYNGEE. Trimming left V 4 bases short and J 2 bases short, with 16 bases between. The CDR3 contains 15 residues. The CDR3, as DNA: TGTGCCAGCAGCCGCGACGGGACGGTCACCTACGAGCAGTACTTC. Translated, it gives CASSRDGTVTYEQYF.

Worth noting for this clonotype: One end of the junction fails to match germline, which may point to a read error. This rearrangement joins TRBV15 to TRBJ2-1; 9 positions agree with TRBD2. There are 15 residues in the CDR3. The germline gives CDR1 LNHNV, CDR2 YYDKDF (reference sequence). CDR3 in amino acids: CASSAFSGSVDEQFF. The CDR3 DNA reads as TGTGCCTCCAGCGCTTTTAGCGGGAGTGTCGATGAGCAGTTCTTC.

Details on this clonotype: A read error is possible here, since a much larger clone lies one base away. The rearrangement links TRBV7-8 to TRBJ2-1; 10 bases line up with TRBD2. Looked up from germline, CDR1 is SGHVS and CDR2 is FQNEAQ. The CDR3 is 12 amino acids. The CDR3 reads CATLLAGNEQSF. The CDR3 bases are TGTGCCACACTACTAGCGGGAAATGAGCAGTCCTTC. The full variable domain, completed using reference TRBV7-8 and TRBJ2-1, is GAGVSQSPRYKVAKRGQDVALRCDPISGHVSLFWYQQALGQGPEFLTYFQNEAQLDKSGLPSDRFFAERPEGSVSTLKIQRTQQEDSAVYLCATLLAGNEQSFGPGTRLTVL.

This clonotype was seen repeatedly, ten times or more. The chain couples TRBV6-1 to TRBJ2-3, with unresolved D. CDR3 length: 15 residues. CDR1 is MNHNS, CDR2 SASEGT, per germline. The germline V and J ends were trimmed by 1 base and 1 base, with 9 bases remaining between them. CDR3 sequence: CASSEGLLGTDTQYF. For the CDR3, the DNA is TGTGCCAGCAGTGAAGGTTTATTGGGCACAGATACGCAGTATTTT.

This clonotype was recorded a few times. The J gene is TRBJ2-1, the V gene TRBV13, with 10 positions matching TRBD1. V lost 4 bases, J lost 7 bases, and 7 bases stayed unmatched. Germline V lookup: CDR1 PRHDT, CDR2 FYEKMQ (reference sequence). The CDR3 covers 15 residues. CDR3 protein: CASSSGTGVMNEQFF. The CDR3 DNA sequence: TGTGCCAGCAGCTCAGGGACAGGGGTGATGAATGAGCAGTTCTTC. Full variable domain (rest looked up from reference TRBV13 and TRBJ2-1): AAGVIQSPRHLIKEKRETATLKCYPIPRHDTVYWYQQGPGQDPQFLISFYEKMQSDKGSIPDRFSAQQFSDYHSELNMSSLELGDSALYFCASSSGTGVMNEQFFGPGTRLTVL.

The gene calls are TRBV29-1 and TRBJ2-1, with 8 bases identical to TRBD2. The CDR3 loop spans 14 amino acids. Trimming cost V 3 bases and J 4 bases; bases outside gene matches: 5. Germline-derived CDR1 and CDR2 are SQVTM and ANQGSEA. The CDR3, as DNA: TGCAGCGTTGACCCGGGGGGGGGGTACAATGAGCAGTTCTTC. It specifies CSVDPGGGYNEQFF.

Only a few counts were recorded for this clonotype. The chain joins TRBV2 to TRBJ2-3; 9 bases line up with TRBD1. The V gene end was trimmed by 7 bases and the J gene end by 3 bases; junction bases not matched to a gene: 5. Germline CDR1 and CDR2: SNHLY and FYNNEI. The CDR3 is made up of 14 amino acids. CDR3 sequence: CASTGGQGTDTQYF. CDR3 in DNA: TGTGCCAGCACCGGGGGACAGGGAACAGATACGCAGTATTTT.

A few counts support this clonotype. The rearrangement joins TRBV20-1 to TRBJ2-3, with 14 bases matching TRBD2. With 4 bases clipped from V and 4 bases from J, the junction kept 10 bases outside the gene matches. CDR3 length: 17 residues. Germline V gene sequence: CDR1 DFQATT, CDR2 SNEGSKA (reference sequence). CDR3 in amino acids: CSAKYSGTSGSSDTQYF. DNA for the CDR3: TGCAGTGCTAAGTACTCCGGGACTAGCGGGAGCTCAGATACGCAGTATTTT.

The CDR3 DNA is TGCGCCAGCAGCCAGGCTCAGGAGGCCCTCTACGAGCAGTACTTC. Amino acids: CASSQAQEALYEQYF. The chain couples TRBV4-3 to TRBJ2-7, with D tentatively TRBD2 (5 bases). Germline V lookup: CDR1 LGHNA, CDR2 YSLEER. Trimming took off 3 bases at V and 3 bases at J, with 15 bases between the two ends. The CDR3 runs to 15 residues.

This clonotype was seen more than once but under ten times. V usage is TRBV7-2 and J usage is TRBJ2-7, with D perhaps given as TRBD1 or TRBD2 (6 bases each). Germline CDR1 and CDR2: SGHTA and FQGNSA. Between the trimmed V and J ends, which lost 7 bases and 6 bases, there was a span of 22 bases. This CDR3 is 15 amino acids long. The CDR3 DNA follows: TGTGCCAGCATCGGGCTTGAACGGGGGACACTCGAGCAGTACTTC. As protein: CASIGLERGTLEQYF.